In this sample, the clone carrying this T cell receptor (beta chain) turned up a few times. Its antigen remains unknown. The trim removed 5 bases at V and 6 bases at J, leaving 5 bases unmatched. The length of the CDR3 is 13 residues. Germline loops: CDR1 SGHTA, CDR2 FQGNSA. TCRdb re-called the 5' RACE reads through MiXCR, storing one row per CDR3 protein. The sample consists of over 250,000 distinct CDR3 sequences, about 5.2% of them appearing once. The source of the sample is a study of T cells after yellow fever vaccination. Across the study: In the case of low-cell-number fractions, SMART-Seq v4 Ultra Low Input was used for preparation.

The study's findings and limits: Weaker, the secondary response peaked sooner, at day 5 versus 15.

Sequencing was performed on CD4+ T cells sorted from PBMCs, taken on the day of the yellow fever booster vaccination. This clonotype was sampled from a man between 18 and 29 years old who received the YFV17D yellow fever vaccine. The chain is built from TRBV7-2 and TRBJ2-3; 7 bases are shared with TRBD2. This CDR3 reads CASSPSGVDTQYF. CDR3 DNA sequence: TGTGCCAGCAGCCCGAGCGGGGTGGATACGCAGTATTTT.